This T cell receptor beta chain was identified during a study of T-cell reconstitution after alpha-beta-depleted transplantation in children (TCRdb year 2016). Context from the whole study: T-cell immune reconstitution after TCRalphabeta/CD19-depleted allogeneic hematopoietic cell transplantation in children was quantitatively tracked in the study by means of TCR repertoire profiling.

Library method: PCR. Instrument on record: Illumina HiSeq 2500. TCR library preparation used molecular barcoding, with unique molecular identifiers applied to normalize quantification of the TCRbeta repertoire. Starting from the raw public reads, TCRdb applied fastp trimming at Q25, assembled clones with MiXCR and retained in-frame beta chains. Rows merge per CDR3 protein into single entries with the most common DNA and genes. For this sample the table gives roughly 350,000 distinct CDR3 sequences, of which approximately 10% were detected only once. Around 2.3% of the sample comes from the top ten. There are 19 amino acids in the CDR3, from cysteine to phenylalanine inclusive. Only the CDR3 DNA stays, 57 bases, in frame from base 1. From V the trimming removes 4 bases and from J it removes 3 bases, while the gene matches leave 13 bases of the junction unaccounted for. Via the germline V gene, CDR1 is SGHRS and CDR2 YFSETQ.

This clonotype has only a few counts. Its antigen is not yet known. The record has no base qualities; no much larger clone is one base away. The chain uses TRBV5-1 and TRBJ2-3; TRBD2 matches 14 bases in the middle. This sequence originates from a human donor who donated a stem cell graft to a child with acute lymphoblastic leukemia. Sequencing used PBMCs from the stem cell graft donor, obtained from the stem cell graft. The nucleotide sequence is TGCGCCAGCAGCGGCGACTTGACCGGGACTAGCGGGAGTACAGATACGCAGTATTTT. It codes for CASSGDLTGTSGSTDTQYF.